The 24 T cell receptor beta chains listed next were all sequenced from one sample in a study of T cells in AML relapse after transplant. Amplification used RNA template and a modified RACE PCR instead of multiplex PCR. TCRdb ran MiXCR on the PCR reads and lists one entry per CDR3 protein. The sample records about 1,400 distinct CDR3 sequences, approximately 6.9% being singletons. This material consisted of bone marrow, either the whole sample or a sorted T cell fraction (not recorded which), taken in complete remission. These receptors all stem from a human donor who had a stem cell transplant for acute myeloid leukemia. Some of these T cells may belong to the graft donor.

This clonotype counts as medium-sized. The V gene is TRBV7-9, the J gene TRBJ2-6; D might be TRBD1 or TRBD2, each matching 5 bases. Germline CDR1 is SEHNR and CDR2 is FQNEAQ (reference sequence). The CDR3 loop spans 18 amino acids. Trimming stripped 5 bases from V and 0 bases from J, with 17 bases between. The CDR3 DNA reads TGTGCCAGCAGCACGGGACGGAGTATAAACTCTGGGGCCAACGTCCTGACTTTC. This translates into CASSTGRSINSGANVLTF.

This clonotype is medium-sized. The DNA of the CDR3 is TGTGCCATCAGTGCCCTTCCCCCGAGCGGACCCAGCACAGATACGCAGTATTTT. This gives the protein CAISALPPSGPSTDTQYF. This rearrangement joins TRBV10-3 to TRBJ2-3; D is perhaps TRBD2 (5 bases). Germline CDR1 reads ENHRY; CDR2 reads SYGVKD. The V gene lost 4 bases and the J gene lost 0 bases, with 20 bases spanning the gap. The CDR3 covers 18 residues.

At least ten counts were recorded for this clonotype. The V and J genes are TRBV5-1 and TRBJ1-4; D not certain. This CDR3 is 13 amino acids long. The germline gives CDR1 SGHRS, CDR2 YFSETQ. Trimming stripped 2 bases from V and 6 bases from J, with 8 bases between. The CDR3 loop is CASSLRSDEKLFF. The CDR3 DNA reads as TGCGCCAGCAGCTTACGGAGTGATGAAAAACTGTTTTTT.

In regard to this clonotype: A much larger clone differs from this one at a single base, so this may be a read error. The genes are TRBV4-3 and TRBJ2-5, with D tentatively TRBD2 (5 bases). CDR1 is LGHNA and CDR2 is YSLEER in the germline V gene. The length of the CDR3 is 16 residues. CDR3 residues: CASSQEFGDYQETQCF. CDR3 coding DNA: TGCGCCAGCAGCCAAGAATTCGGGGATTACCAAGAGACCCAGTGCTTC.

The chain is built from TRBV19 and TRBJ1-2; D gene unclear. CDR1 is LNHDA, CDR2 SQIVND, per germline (reference sequence). V was shortened by 2 bases and J by 3 bases, with 10 bases between the two germline ends. The CDR3 sequence is 14 residues long. CDR3 in DNA: TGTGCCAGTAGTATACTTGGGGAGGACTATGGCTACACCTTC. It translates to CASSILGEDYGYTF.

This clonotype was found many times. This CDR3 is CASSLDWTGYRLAGEQYF. DNA of the CDR3: TGTGCCAGCAGCTTAGATTGGACAGGGTACCGACTAGCGGGCGAGCAGTACTTC. The chain is built from TRBV7-6 and TRBJ2-7, with 10 bases aligning to TRBD2. In germline, CDR1 is SGHVS, CDR2 FNYEAQ. J gave up 6 bases and V 1 base, and 15 bases lay outside the gene matches. There are 18 residues in the CDR3.

This clonotype is labeled as medium-sized. The chain employs TRBV20-1 and TRBJ2-7; the match to TRBD2 covers 9 bases. The CDR3 loop spans 15 amino acids. Germline V gene sequence: CDR1 DFQATT, CDR2 SNEGSKA (reference sequence). V was clipped by 3 bases and J by 3 bases; unmatched bases: 9. CDR3 in DNA: TGCAGTGCTAGGGGTGGAGAAGCGGGGGGCTACGAGCAGTACTTC. Its translation is CSARGGEAGGYEQYF.

This clonotype qualifies as medium-sized. This sequence joins TRBV2 and TRBJ2-7; D call uncertain. Germline values: CDR1 SNHLY, CDR2 FYNNEI. Deletions cut 2 bases from V and 3 bases from J, with 5 bases between. This CDR3 has 12 residues. CDR3 nucleotides: TGTGCCAGCAGTGAAACGGGCTACGAGCAGTACTTC. It translates to CASSETGYEQYF.

By proportion, this clonotype is medium-sized. This CDR3 reads CSARGSRDRVYNEQFF. CDR3 sequence (DNA): TGCAGTGCTAGAGGCTCCCGGGACAGGGTCTACAATGAGCAGTTCTTC. This chain connects TRBV20-1 to TRBJ2-1; 9 bases fit TRBD1. V was pared by 1 base and J by 3 bases, with 7 bases of the junction left unmatched. CDR3 length equals 16 residues. CDR1 is DFQATT and CDR2 is SNEGSKA in the germline V gene (reference sequence).

This clonotype was seen at least ten times. J is TRBJ1-1 and V is TRBV2; no definite D call. CDR3 length equals 16 residues. With 0 bases removed from V and 1 base from J, the gap between germline ends came to 12 bases. Germline CDR1 SNHLY, CDR2 FYNNEI. CDR3 nucleotide sequence: TGTGCCAGCAGTGAAGCGTTTACGGGTGGGAACACTGAAGCTTTCTTT. It yields the protein CASSEAFTGGNTEAFF. The full variable domain, with the rest looked up from reference TRBV2 and TRBJ1-1, is EPEVTQTPSHQVTQMGQEVILRCVPISNHLYFYWYRQILGQKVEFLVSFYNNEISEKSEIFDDQFSVERPDGSNFTLKIRSTKLEDSAMYFCASSEAFTGGNTEAFFGQGTRLTVV.

This clonotype is medium-sized. This sequence joins TRBV7-2 and TRBJ2-2; D unclear. CDR1 and CDR2 (germline): SGHTA, FQGNSA. The CDR3 runs to 13 residues. Trimming cost V 0 bases and J 5 bases, with 4 bases left between them. CDR3 in DNA: TGTGCCAGCAGCTTAGCCCCGACCGGGGAGCTGTTTTTT. This translates into CASSLAPTGELFF.

Judged by abundance, this clonotype is medium-sized. The V call is TRBV5-1, the J call TRBJ1-6; D may be TRBD1 (6 bases). Germline V gene lookup returns CDR1 SGHRS and CDR2 YFSETQ. V shed 0 bases and J shed 7 bases, with 11 bases lying between them. The CDR3 has 15 residues. DNA for the CDR3: TGCGCCAGCAGCTTGGAAGTAGGGGGGAATTCACCCCTCCACTTT. It yields the protein CASSLEVGGNSPLHF.

This clonotype counts as medium-sized. This chain links TRBV27 with TRBJ1-1; TRBD1 aligns across 8 bases. The CDR3 sequence is 12 residues long. From germline, CDR1 is MNHEY and CDR2 SMNVEV (reference sequence). V trimming: 8 bases; J trimming: 5 bases; junction bases outside the gene matches: 4. CDR3 coding DNA: TGTGCCAGCCGGACAGGGTGGACTGAAGCTTTCTTT. As protein: CASRTGWTEAFF.

By sample share, this clonotype is medium-sized. The chain employs TRBV5-1 and TRBJ2-2, with D perhaps TRBD1 or TRBD2 (5 bases each). V was cut by 1 base and J by 5 bases, with 12 bases left in between. The CDR3 is made up of 15 amino acids. Germline CDR1 SGHRS, CDR2 YFSETQ. CDR3: CASSLYAGTTGELFF. The CDR3 bases are TGCGCCAGCAGCTTGTACGCCGGGACGACCGGGGAGCTGTTTTTT.

This clonotype was picked up many times. The chain recombines TRBV18 with TRBJ2-5; D is unresolved. Trimming removed 3 bases from V and 4 bases from J, with 3 bases in between. This CDR3 is built from 11 residues. Germline CDR1 and CDR2: KGHSH and LQKENI. The CDR3 loop is CASSPTETQYF. The CDR3 DNA reads TGTGCCAGCTCACCCACAGAGACCCAGTACTTC.

This clonotype rates as medium-sized. The rearrangement uses TRBV6-2 or TRBV6-3 and TRBJ2-1, with D possibly called TRBD1 or TRBD2 (6 bases each). Germline V CDR1 and CDR2: MNHEY, SVGEGT. The V and J ends lost 8 bases and 3 bases respectively, with 17 bases between them. The CDR3 extends over 15 amino acids. CDR3 in amino acids: CASWAVGGSYNEQFF. The CDR3 DNA sequence: TGTGCCAGCTGGGCCGTCGGGGGCAGCTACAATGAGCAGTTCTTC.

This chain uses TRBV30 with TRBJ1-6; 8 nucleotides match TRBD1. Germline V gene sequence: CDR1 GTSNPN, CDR2 SVGIG (reference sequence). The CDR3 runs 17 residues. The junction had 6 bases not matched to a gene; V was cut back by 2 bases and J by 0 bases. The CDR3 DNA sequence: TGTGCCTGGAGTCCCGGGACAGGCCTCTCCTATAATTCACCCCTCCACTTT. Amino acids: CAWSPGTGLSYNSPLHF. The full variable domain, rest sourced from reference TRBV30 and TRBJ1-6, is SQTIHQWPATLVQPVGSPLSLECTVEGTSNPNLYWYRQAAGRGLQLLFYSVGIGQISSEVPQNLSASRPQDRQFILSSKKLLLSDSGFYLCAWSPGTGLSYNSPLHFGNGTRLTVT.

This clonotype is large. V and J are TRBV7-9 and TRBJ2-7; D gene ambiguous. The V gene's germline CDR1 is SEHNR and CDR2 FQNEAQ (reference sequence). There are 15 residues in the CDR3. V was pared by 1 base and J by 2 bases, with 12 bases between. The CDR3 bases are TGTGCCAGCAGCTTAGAATATAAGGATCCCTACGAGCAGTACTTC. Translation: CASSLEYKDPYEQYF.

This clonotype has at least ten counts. The chain links TRBV5-1 to TRBJ2-7; D is perhaps TRBD1 or TRBD2 (5 bases each). V was trimmed by 7 bases and J by 0 bases, leaving 11 bases between them. The germline CDR1 and CDR2 sequences are SGHRS and YFSETQ. The CDR3 is made up of 13 amino acids. The CDR3 nucleotides read TGCGCCAGCTCAGGGACGGGCTCCTACGAGCAGTACTTC. As protein: CASSGTGSYEQYF.

This clonotype ranks as medium-sized. The chain joins TRBV14 to TRBJ1-6, with TRBD1 as a possible D gene (6 bases). The V gene lost 1 base and the J gene lost 5 bases, with 9 bases spanning the gap. CDR1 and CDR2 (germline): SGHDN, FVKESK. This CDR3 region has 15 residues. CDR3 DNA sequence: TGTGCCAGCAGCCAAGGCTGGACAGATAATTCACCCCTCCACTTT. Residues: CASSQGWTDNSPLHF.

This clonotype showed up just a few times. This sequence joins TRBV6-1 and TRBJ2-7; 11 bases match TRBD2. The CDR3 sequence is 16 residues long. The ends lost 5 bases at V and 3 bases at J; junction bases unmatched: 9. Germline values: CDR1 MNHNS, CDR2 SASEGT. The CDR3 here is CASSHSGTSGVYEQYF. As DNA, the CDR3 is TGTGCCAGCAGTCACTCCGGGACTAGCGGAGTCTACGAGCAGTACTTC.

This clonotype is medium-sized in the sample. The chain carries TRBV15 and TRBJ2-1; possible D gene TRBD2, 5 bases. Germline assignment: CDR1 LNHNV and CDR2 YYDKDF (reference sequence). This CDR3 is built from 14 residues. Trimming stripped 4 bases from V and 7 bases from J, with 14 bases between. CDR3: CATSTTSPGNEQFF. The CDR3 DNA is TGTGCCACCAGCACAACATCCCCGGGAAATGAGCAGTTCTTC. The full variable domain, its missing parts supplied by reference TRBV15 and TRBJ2-1, is DAMVIQNPRYQVTQFGKPVTLSCSQTLNHNVMYWYQQKSSQAPKLLFHYYDKDFNNEADTPDNFQSRRPNTSFCFLDIRSPGLGDTAMYLCATSTTSPGNEQFFGPGTRLTVL.

This clonotype ranks as medium-sized (0.01 to 0.1%). The V and J genes are TRBV20-1 and TRBJ2-7, with D perhaps assigned TRBD1 or TRBD2 (5 bases each). This CDR3 has 15 amino acids. V was cut by 2 bases and J by 3 bases, with 17 bases left in between. Germline V gene sequence: CDR1 DFQATT, CDR2 SNEGSKA (reference sequence). CDR3 loop: CSARTPGTRGYEQYF. The CDR3 DNA reads as TGCAGTGCTAGAACCCCCGGGACCCGAGGCTACGAGCAGTACTTC.

This clonotype is categorized as medium-sized. The chain is built from TRBV20-1 and TRBJ2-1, with unresolved D. The length of the CDR3 is 13 residues. Trimming took 6 bases from V and 5 from J, leaving 14 bases between them. Germline V gene data show CDR1 as DFQATT and CDR2 as SNEGSKA (reference sequence). The CDR3 loop is CSALPGVNNEQFF. In DNA, the CDR3 is TGCAGTGCATTACCGGGCGTAAACAATGAGCAGTTCTTC.